This passage covers 18 T cell receptor beta chains from one sample sequenced in a study of T cells after yellow fever vaccination. TCRdb redid the calling of the 5' RACE reads with MiXCR, one entry per CDR3 protein. Of 620,000 or so distinct CDR3 sequences listed, roughly an eighth are singletons. The sequences come from PBMCs, collected on the day of the yellow fever booster vaccination. These receptors originate from a young man who received the YFV17D yellow fever vaccine.

This clonotype was found a few times. This chain uses TRBV12-3 or TRBV12-4 with TRBJ2-3, with a tentative D call TRBD1 (5 bases). Trimming removed 2 bases at V and 5 bases at J, with 11 bases between. This CDR3 has 14 amino acids. The CDR3 region has the DNA TGTGCCAGCAGTTTACGACAGTTGGGAGATACGCAGTATTTT. Protein: CASSLRQLGDTQYF.

This clonotype turned up a few times. The J gene is TRBJ2-7, the V gene TRBV7-8; D might be TRBD1 (6 bases). This CDR3 is built from 15 residues. Trimming shortened V by 1 base and J by 3 bases, and 13 bases separated the two germline ends. In germline, CDR1 is SGHVS, CDR2 FQNEAQ. The CDR3 bases are TGTGCCAGCAGCTTAGAGACAGGCCTACACTACGAGCAGTACTTC. Amino acid sequence: CASSLETGLHYEQYF.

V is TRBV18 and J is TRBJ1-6; no definite D call. CDR3 length: 17 amino acids. Germline CDR1 reads KGHSH; CDR2 reads LQKENI. Between the trimmed V and J ends, which lost 0 bases and 7 bases, there was a span of 16 bases. For the CDR3, the DNA is TGTGCCAGCTCACCACCGGCCGCCTGGGGAACCAATTCACCCCTCCACTTT. This gives the protein CASSPPAAWGTNSPLHF.

This clonotype was counted only a few times. The genes are TRBV19 and TRBJ2-3; D gene uncertain. The CDR3 length is 11 residues. Trimming took 7 bases from V and 7 from J, leaving 9 bases between them. Germline V gene lookup returns CDR1 LNHDA and CDR2 SQIVND (reference sequence). The CDR3 here is CASMVGNTQYF. In nucleotides, the CDR3 is TGTGCCAGTATGGTCGGTAATACGCAGTATTTT.

J is TRBJ2-4 and V is TRBV5-5; 8 nucleotides match TRBD2. The germline V gene has CDR1 SGHKS and CDR2 YYEKEE (reference sequence). The CDR3 spans 18 residues. The junction had 27 bases not matched to a gene; V was cut back by 10 bases and J by 9 bases. This CDR3 is CAGNRSGTSCSGRAIQYF. The CDR3 DNA follows: TGTGCCGGCAATCGAAGCGGGACTAGTTGTTCAGGGCGCGCCATTCAGTACTTC.

The V gene is TRBV5-1, the J gene TRBJ2-1, with D unresolved. Looked up from germline, CDR1 is SGHRS and CDR2 is YFSETQ. Trimming left V 4 bases short and J 7 bases short, with 6 bases between. This CDR3 has 11 residues. The CDR3 here is CASSQLNEQFF. For the CDR3, the DNA is TGCGCCAGCAGCCAACTGAATGAGCAGTTCTTC.

This clonotype was observed a few times. This chain links TRBV5-1 with TRBJ2-3; TRBD2 might be the D (5 bases). The germline gives CDR1 SGHRS, CDR2 YFSETQ. The length of the CDR3 is 14 residues. The ends were cut back, 6 bases at V and 2 bases at J, with 13 bases in the middle. The CDR3 loop reads CASNPGVHTDTQYF. Written as DNA, the CDR3 is TGCGCCAGCAACCCCGGGGTCCACACAGATACGCAGTATTTT.

This sequence joins TRBV7-2 and TRBJ2-7, with D perhaps matching TRBD2 (6 bases). V dropped 5 bases and J dropped 3 bases, with 14 bases sitting between them. Germline V gene data show CDR1 as SGHTA and CDR2 as FQGNSA. There are 14 residues in the CDR3. DNA for the CDR3: TGTGCCAGCAGCCCCCTGGACGGGGGCTACGAGCAGTACTTC. Its protein is CASSPLDGGYEQYF.

This clonotype was seen only once. The chain links TRBV5-1 to TRBJ2-7; 8 bases are a match to TRBD1. The germline V gene has CDR1 SGHRS and CDR2 YFSETQ. This CDR3 region has 16 residues. V lost 4 bases to trimming and J lost 0 bases; unmatched junction nucleotides: 9. The CDR3 DNA follows: TGCGCCAGCAGCCGGGGGTGGGACAGGAGCTCCTACGAGCAGTACTTC. Amino acid sequence: CASSRGWDRSSYEQYF. Complete variable domain (other parts from reference TRBV5-1 and TRBJ2-7): KAGVTQTPRYLIKTRGQQVTLSCSPISGHRSVSWYQQTPGQGLQFLFEYFSETQRNKGNFPGRFSGRQFSNSRSEMNVSTLELGDSALYLCASSRGWDRSSYEQYFGPGTRLTVT.

This clonotype appeared a few times. The rearrangement joins TRBV24-1 to TRBJ2-1; D gene ambiguous. Trimming removed 5 bases from V and 10 bases from J, with 14 bases in between. CDR1 KGHDR and CDR2 SFDVKD come from the germline V gene. The CDR3 sequence is 13 residues long. The CDR3 DNA is TGTGCCACCAGTGGACGGAACAGCCCAGAGCAGTTCTTC. Its translation is CATSGRNSPEQFF.

This chain uses TRBV20-1 with TRBJ2-5; 11 nucleotides align to TRBD2. Germline V gene data show CDR1 as DFQATT and CDR2 as SNEGSKA (reference sequence). The V gene end was trimmed by 2 bases and the J gene end by 5 bases; junction bases not matched to a gene: 10. This CDR3 is built from 16 residues. The CDR3 DNA sequence: TGCAGTGCTAGACCACTTGGGCTAGCGGGAGGTGAGACCCAGTACTTC. The encoded protein is CSARPLGLAGGETQYF.

The V gene is TRBV5-1, the J gene TRBJ2-5; TRBD2 agrees at 13 bases. This CDR3 has 15 residues. Per germline, CDR1 SGHRS and CDR2 YFSETQ. Losses at the gene ends were 4 bases for V and 5 bases for J; bases not matched to a gene: 5. The chain's CDR3 is CASSRTSGGLETQYF. The CDR3 DNA follows: TGCGCCAGCAGCCGGACTAGCGGGGGTTTGGAGACCCAGTACTTC.

In its sample, this clonotype was seen many times. V gene TRBV4-2 combines with J gene TRBJ2-6; perhaps TRBD1 as D (6 bases). CDR1 and CDR2 from the germline V gene are LGHNA and YNFKEQ. The V end lost 2 bases, the J end lost 4 bases, and 12 bases lay between the germline ends. The CDR3 sequence is 16 residues long. The CDR3 sequence is CASSQTQGSGANVLTF. The CDR3 bases are TGTGCCAGCAGCCAAACACAGGGATCCGGGGCCAACGTCCTGACTTTC.

This clonotype was detected ten times or more. This chain links TRBV7-6 with TRBJ2-5; perhaps TRBD1 as D (6 bases). Germline V lookup: CDR1 SGHVS, CDR2 FNYEAQ. V was shortened by 4 bases and J by 1 base, with 10 bases between the two germline ends. The CDR3 runs 14 residues. The CDR3 sequence is CASSYGQLQETQYF. In DNA, the CDR3 is TGTGCCAGCAGCTACGGACAGCTCCAAGAGACCCAGTACTTC.

This clonotype was seen a handful of times. The V gene is TRBV3-1, the J gene TRBJ1-2, with D possibly being TRBD1 (5 bases). Germline values: CDR1 LGHDT, CDR2 YNNKEL (reference sequence). There are 13 residues in the CDR3. V was cut by 1 base and J by 8 bases, with 11 bases left in between. The CDR3 coding sequence is TGTGCCAGCAGCCAAGTAGCCAGGGCCGGCTACACCTTC. It specifies CASSQVARAGYTF.

V usage is TRBV7-2 and J usage is TRBJ2-3; D call uncertain. CDR1 is SGHTA and CDR2 is FQGNSA in the germline V gene. With 5 bases removed from V and 6 bases from J, the gap between germline ends came to 9 bases. The CDR3 runs 12 residues. DNA of the CDR3: TGTGCCAGCAGCGCGTATGGGGATACGCAGTATTTT. It is translated as CASSAYGDTQYF.

This clonotype came up a few times. CDR3 sequence reads: CASSQDTRDPYEQFF. The CDR3 DNA reads as TGTGCCAGCAGCCAAGATACGAGGGATCCGTACGAGCAGTTCTTC. The chain has TRBV4-2 and TRBJ2-1; D might be TRBD2 (5 bases). This CDR3 region has 15 residues. Germline V CDR1 and CDR2: LGHNA, YNFKEQ. Trimming shortened V by 0 bases and J by 10 bases, and 16 bases separated the two germline ends.

This chain connects TRBV12-3 or TRBV12-4 to TRBJ2-2; 13 bases are a match to TRBD2. V dropped 11 bases and J dropped 4; count of bases not matched to a gene: 16. The CDR3 has 18 amino acids. The CDR3 DNA reads as TGTGCCCTCTGTTCCCGCAGACTAGCGGGAGGCCTCACCGGGGAGCTGTTTTTT. Protein sequence: CALCSRRLAGGLTGELFF.